These 5 T cell receptor beta chains share one sample of origin, sequenced in a study of monozygotic twins with cystic fibrosis. Data came from immunoSEQ multiplex PCR; TCRdb stores just in-frame clones and leaves some out. This table holds more than 9,500 clones, approximately 85% found once. The sequenced material came from blood. These receptors were collected from a man aged 18 to 30 with cystic fibrosis.

The chain employs TRBV18 and TRBJ1-4; 7 nucleotides line up with TRBD1. V dropped 4 bases and J dropped 5; count of bases not matched to a gene: 4. Germline V gene lookup returns CDR1 KGHSH and CDR2 LQKENI. The CDR3 is made up of 14 amino acids. The CDR3 nucleotides are TGTGCCAGCTCACGGGACAGTGAGAATGAAAAACTGTTTTTT. Encoded protein: CASSRDSENEKLFF.

This chain joins TRBV29-1 and TRBJ2-5, with D possibly TRBD2 on 6 matching bases. Germline values: CDR1 SQVTM, CDR2 ANQGSEA. The CDR3 extends over 13 amino acids. V lost 7 bases to trimming and J lost 5 bases, with 17 bases between them. CDR3 DNA: TGCAGCGCCAGTTTCGGAGGGTTGGAGACCCAGTACTTC. Translated, it gives CSASFGGLETQYF.

The chain employs TRBV30 and TRBJ2-7, with 10 bases lining up with TRBD1. The CDR3 is made up of 14 amino acids. Germline assignment: CDR1 GTSNPN and CDR2 SVGIG (reference sequence). Germline trimming cut 2 bases from V and 2 bases from J; bases unmatched to any gene: 3. The CDR3: CAWSPDRGAYEQYF. In DNA, the CDR3 is TGTGCCTGGAGTCCGGACAGGGGGGCCTACGAGCAGTACTTC.

The chain links TRBV5-6 to TRBJ2-7, with 11 bases identical to TRBD1. Germline V gene data show CDR1 as SGHDT and CDR2 as YYEEEE. The CDR3 loop spans 16 amino acids. Germline trimming cut 3 bases from V and 4 bases from J; bases unmatched to any gene: 9. As DNA, the CDR3 is TGTGCCAGCAGCTCTACTCGGACAGGGGGCCGGTACGAGCAGTACTTC. It translates to CASSSTRTGGRYEQYF. The variable domain in full, with the rest retrieved from reference TRBV5-6 and TRBJ2-7, is DAGVTQSPTHLIKTRGQQVTLRCSPKSGHDTVSWYQQALGQGPQFIFQYYEEEERQRGNFPDRFSGHQFPNYSSELNVNALLLGDSALYLCASSSTRTGGRYEQYFGPGTRLTVT.

The V and J genes are TRBV28 and TRBJ2-1; perhaps TRBD2 as D (6 bases). The CDR3 contains 13 residues. The V gene lost 10 bases and the J gene lost 3 bases, with 13 bases spanning the gap. From germline, CDR1 is MDHEN and CDR2 SYDVKM. The CDR3 nucleotides read TGTGCCACCCGACTAGTACGCTACAATGAGCAGTTCTTC. Translation: CATRLVRYNEQFF.